The 24 T cell receptor beta chains given below trace back to one sample, sequenced in a study of blood T cell repertoires in COVID-19. TCRdb keeps only in-frame clones here, not all; method: immunoSEQ multiplex PCR. The sample comprises about 35,000 clones, around 85% of which are singletons, and approximately 40% rests with the top ten. Material for sequencing was peripheral blood. These receptors came from a man aged 55 to 69 with active or convalescent COVID-19.

The chain combines TRBV5-5 with TRBJ2-4; D may be TRBD1 (5 bases). CDR3 length equals 16 residues. With 1 base removed from V and 8 bases from J, the gap between germline ends came to 19 bases. Germline assignment: CDR1 SGHKS and CDR2 YYEKEE (reference sequence). This CDR3 is CASSLRQPIPGDIQYF. The CDR3 DNA reads TGTGCCAGCAGCTTGAGACAGCCGATACCTGGGGACATTCAGTACTTC.

This chain joins TRBV27 and TRBJ1-2, with unresolved D. CDR1 is MNHEY, CDR2 SMNVEV, per germline (reference sequence). This CDR3 is 13 amino acids long. V dropped 2 bases and J dropped 4 bases, with 8 bases sitting between them. CDR3 in amino acids: CASSLRQSYGYTF. CDR3 in DNA: TGTGCCAGCAGTTTAAGACAATCCTATGGCTACACCTTC.

The gene calls are TRBV5-4 and TRBJ2-2, with 7 bases matching TRBD2. Germline V CDR1 and CDR2: SGHNT, YYREEE (reference sequence). This CDR3 has 14 amino acids. Trimming removed 0 bases from V and 5 bases from J; junction bases left unmatched: 1. Written as DNA, the CDR3 is TGTGCCAGCAGCTTGGTGGGGGGGACCGGGGAGCTGTTTTTT. Translated: CASSLVGGTGELFF.

J is TRBJ1-4 and V is TRBV6-1; 9 bases align to TRBD1. The CDR3 contains 15 residues. Germline trimming cut 2 bases from V and 8 bases from J; bases unmatched to any gene: 6. Germline CDR1 is MNHNS and CDR2 is SASEGT. As DNA, the CDR3 is TGTGCCAGCAGTGAAATACAGGGGGCGCACGAAAAACTGTTTTTT. It specifies CASSEIQGAHEKLFF.

The DNA of the CDR3 is TGTGCCACCAGCAGAGATAATAAAGGGACAGGACTTCGCCCGAAGGCTTTCTTT. Translated: CATSRDNKGTGLRPKAFF. The chain uses TRBV15 and TRBJ1-1; 8 nucleotides line up with TRBD1. This CDR3 comprises 18 residues. The J segment lost 11 bases and the V segment lost 0 bases, leaving 20 bases of the junction unmatched. CDR1 is LNHNV, CDR2 YYDKDF, per germline (reference sequence).

The rearrangement uses TRBV6-6 and TRBJ1-1; 8 nucleotides match TRBD1. CDR1 MNHNY and CDR2 SVGAGI come from the germline V gene (reference sequence). With 0 bases clipped from V and 12 bases from J, the junction kept 12 bases outside the gene matches. This CDR3 has 15 amino acids. CDR3 coding DNA: TGTGCCAGCAGTTACTCGAGGACGACAGGGGAAGGGACTTTCTTT. Its protein is CASSYSRTTGEGTFF.

The gene calls are TRBV5-1 and TRBJ1-1; 11 positions match TRBD1. Germline V gene data show CDR1 as SGHRS and CDR2 as YFSETQ. J was trimmed by 5 bases and V by 4 bases; bases with no gene match: 4. CDR3 length: 14 residues. The CDR3 loop is CASSLGTGGTEAFF. CDR3 coding DNA: TGCGCCAGCAGCCTCGGGACAGGGGGGACTGAAGCTTTCTTT.

The rearrangement links TRBV5-5 to TRBJ2-1; 9 bases fit TRBD1. The CDR3 has 15 amino acids. The germline V gene has CDR1 SGHKS and CDR2 YYEKEE (reference sequence). V lost 4 bases to trimming and J lost 4 bases; unmatched junction nucleotides: 6. CDR3 coding DNA: TGTGCCAGCAGCATGGGACAGGGACGGTACAATGAGCAGTTCTTC. Protein: CASSMGQGRYNEQFF.

This chain uses TRBV6-6 with TRBJ2-5, with D perhaps TRBD1 (6 bases). This CDR3 has 14 amino acids. CDR1 is MNHNY and CDR2 is SVGAGI in the germline V gene (reference sequence). V was pared by 5 bases and J by 3 bases, with 13 bases between. CDR3 bases: TGTGCCAGCAGTGGACAGATCCGAAAAGAGACCCAGTACTTC. Protein: CASSGQIRKETQYF.

This clone was seen only a few times. The chain couples TRBV27 to TRBJ1-6; 8 nucleotides line up with TRBD1. Trimming took 5 bases from V and 9 from J; bases not matched to a gene: 12. Germline lookup yields CDR1 MNHEY and CDR2 SMNVEV (reference sequence). This CDR3 is 16 amino acids long. CDR3 DNA: TGTGCCAGCAGTCCGAGACAGGGGTTTGGAATTTCACCCCTCCACTTT. Amino acid sequence: CASSPRQGFGISPLHF.

The rearrangement uses TRBV29-1 and TRBJ2-4; 9 nucleotides match TRBD1. This CDR3 spans 12 amino acids. Per the germline V gene, CDR1 is SQVTM and CDR2 is ANQGSEA. Trimming took 7 bases from V and 9 from J; bases not matched to a gene: 7. CDR3 sequence (DNA): TGCAGCGCAAGGACAGGGGATGGCATTCAGTACTTC. Translated: CSARTGDGIQYF.

Written as DNA, the CDR3 is TGTGCCAGCAGTCAAAAGACAGGGGGTGAAGCTTTCTTT. Amino acids: CASSQKTGGEAFF. J is TRBJ1-1 and V is TRBV6-6; 9 bases map to TRBD1. The CDR3 runs 13 residues. Germline-derived CDR1 and CDR2 are MNHNY and SVGAGI (reference sequence). The trim removed 5 bases at V and 7 bases at J, leaving 5 bases unmatched.

The chain has TRBV6-5 and TRBJ2-1; 7 bases align to TRBD1. CDR1 and CDR2 from the germline V gene are MNHEY and SVGAGI. The length of the CDR3 is 14 residues. The V gene end was trimmed by 7 bases and the J gene end by 4 bases; junction bases not matched to a gene: 7. CDR3 residues: CASNPGQHYNEQFF. The CDR3, as DNA: TGTGCCAGCAATCCGGGACAGCATTACAATGAGCAGTTCTTC.

The gene calls are TRBV6-5 and TRBJ1-1; D not resolved. The V end lost 6 bases, the J end lost 1 base, and 12 bases lay between the germline ends. Germline CDR1 MNHEY, CDR2 SVGAGI. The CDR3 has 14 amino acids. Written as DNA, the CDR3 is TGTGCCAGCAGCCTTATGGAGGGGAACACTGAAGCTTTCTTT. Its protein is CASSLMEGNTEAFF.

The chain uses TRBV27 and TRBJ2-1; 9 nucleotides match TRBD2. Germline CDR1 reads MNHEY; CDR2 reads SMNVEV (reference sequence). This CDR3 has 16 residues. V trimming: 8 bases; J trimming: 5 bases; junction bases outside the gene matches: 13. CDR3 sequence: CASSSLSGGFDNEQFF. The CDR3 DNA reads as TGTGCCAGCTCGTCGCTAAGCGGGGGGTTCGACAATGAGCAGTTCTTC.

This rearrangement joins TRBV9 to TRBJ1-5, with a weak D call TRBD1 (5 bases). V was pared by 6 bases and J by 5 bases, with 12 bases between. Germline assignment: CDR1 SGDLS and CDR2 YYNGEE. The CDR3 sequence is 13 residues long. For the CDR3, the DNA is TGTGCCAGCACCCAAGGGGCCTATCAGCCCCAGCATTTT. This translates into CASTQGAYQPQHF.

The chain combines TRBV28 with TRBJ1-1; TRBD1 matches at 7 bases. Per the germline V gene, CDR1 is MDHEN and CDR2 is SYDVKM. The J segment lost 0 bases and the V segment lost 6 bases, leaving 7 bases of the junction unmatched. The CDR3 covers 15 residues. CDR3 region: CASSSYDRVNTEAFF. The DNA for the CDR3 is TGTGCCAGCAGCAGCTATGACAGGGTGAACACTGAAGCTTTCTTT. The variable domain in full, completed from reference TRBV28 and TRBJ1-1, reads DVKVTQSSRYLVKRTGEKVFLECVQDMDHENMFWYRQDPGLGLRLIYFSYDVKMKEKGDIPEGYSVSREKKERFSLILESASTNQTSMYLCASSSYDRVNTEAFFGQGTRLTVV.

The V call is TRBV7-9, the J call TRBJ1-3; 8 bases line up with TRBD1. Germline CDR1 SEHNR, CDR2 FQNEAQ (reference sequence). This CDR3 is 16 amino acids long. The trim removed 4 bases at V and 3 bases at J, leaving 8 bases unmatched. The DNA for the CDR3 is TGTGCCAGCAGCTCTAGGACAGGGCGCGGTGGAAACACCATATATTTT. Its translation is CASSSRTGRGGNTIYF.

The genes are TRBV6-5 and TRBJ1-6, with D perhaps matching TRBD1 (5 bases). Germline V gives CDR1 MNHEY, CDR2 SVGAGI. V lost 6 bases to trimming and J lost 3 bases, with 12 bases between them. CDR3 size: 15 residues. CDR3 protein: CASSERGLYNSPLHF. Written as DNA, the CDR3 is TGTGCCAGCAGCGAGCGGGGCCTCTATAATTCACCCCTCCACTTT.

A single count supports this clone. The genes are TRBV19 and TRBJ1-3, with 7 bases lining up with TRBD1. The trim removed 3 bases at V and 0 bases at J, leaving 5 bases unmatched. The CDR3 sequence is 16 residues long. CDR1 and CDR2 (germline): LNHDA, SQIVND (reference sequence). For the CDR3, the DNA is TGTGCCAGTAGTATGACAGGGACCTACTCTGGAAACACCATATATTTT. It translates to CASSMTGTYSGNTIYF.

This sequence joins TRBV9 and TRBJ2-1; D possibly corresponds to TRBD2 (5 bases). Trimming took 3 bases from V and 1 from J, leaving 14 bases between them. There are 16 residues in the CDR3. The V gene's germline CDR1 is SGDLS and CDR2 YYNGEE. The CDR3 DNA follows: TGTGCCAGCAGCGGATCACTAGTGGGATCCTACAATGAGCAGTTCTTC. Translation gives CASSGSLVGSYNEQFF.

This chain connects TRBV25-1 to TRBJ1-4; no firm D call. Trimming stripped 1 base from V and 7 bases from J, with 10 bases between. CDR3 length: 14 amino acids. Germline values: CDR1 MGHDK, CDR2 SYGVNS. CDR3 region: CASSEFTGGEKLFF. The CDR3 coding sequence is TGTGCCAGCAGTGAATTTACCGGCGGTGAAAAACTGTTTTTT.

This sequence joins TRBV30 and TRBJ1-5; 12 nucleotides match TRBD1. CDR1 is GTSNPN, CDR2 SVGIG, per germline (reference sequence). Trimming took 3 bases from V and 4 from J; bases not matched to a gene: 7. This CDR3 has 16 amino acids. The CDR3 sequence: CAWRGQGAKKNQPQHF. For the CDR3, the DNA is TGTGCCTGGAGGGGACAGGGGGCGAAGAAAAATCAGCCCCAGCATTTT.

The CDR3 region is CASSLSGIQETQYF. CDR3 bases: TGCGCCAGCAGCCTTAGCGGGATCCAAGAGACCCAGTACTTC. The chain has TRBV5-1 and TRBJ2-5; 8 bases are a match to TRBD2. This CDR3 is built from 14 residues. V was clipped by 4 bases and J by 1 base; unmatched bases: 3. Looked up from germline, CDR1 is SGHRS and CDR2 is YFSETQ.